These 21 T cell receptor beta chains were sequenced from one sample in a study of human T cells and chemical hapten exposure. TCRdb reprocessed the RACE reads via MiXCR and lists one record per CDR3 protein. The repertoire holds 65,000 to 95,000 distinct CDR3 sequences, with about 10% as singletons. Time point noted: patch test 1, 2 weeks after DPC sensitization. Treatment reported: therapeutic diphenylcyclopropenone sensitization with weekly scalp DPC. Sequencing was performed on whole blood, taken in connection with sensitization to the hapten diphenylcyclopropenone (DPC). The source is a woman aged 60-75 years with alopecia areata. Some clones in this sample may be carry-over from other donors' samples.

This clonotype was detected only a few times. The CDR3 nucleotides are TGCAGTGCTAGTTATGGGGGAAGGACTGAAGCTTTCTTT. Residues: CSASYGGRTEAFF. J is TRBJ1-1 and V is TRBV20-1; D may be TRBD1 (5 bases). Trimming shortened V by 3 bases and J by 5 bases, and 13 bases separated the two germline ends. This CDR3 spans 13 amino acids. The germline CDR1 and CDR2 sequences are DFQATT and SNEGSKA (reference sequence).

There are many counts of this clonotype. The genes are TRBV7-3 and TRBJ2-3; the match to TRBD1 covers 7 bases. The CDR3 runs to 15 residues. Per germline, CDR1 SGHTA and CDR2 FQGTGA. J lost 3 bases, V lost 2 bases, and 5 bases had no gene match. The CDR3: CASSLRGGDTDTQYF. The CDR3 nucleotides are TGTGCCAGCAGCTTACGAGGGGGCGATACAGATACGCAGTATTTT. Full variable domain (rest looked up from reference TRBV7-3 and TRBJ2-3): GAGVSQTPSNKVTEKGKYVELRCDPISGHTALYWYRQSLGQGPEFLIYFQGTGAADDSGLPNDRFFAVRPEGSVSTLKIQRTERGDSAVYLCASSLRGGDTDTQYFGPGTRLTVL.

This clonotype was recorded many times. This chain joins TRBV19 and TRBJ1-5, with TRBD1 matching over 8 bases. Germline V gene data show CDR1 as LNHDA and CDR2 as SQIVND (reference sequence). The CDR3 totals 16 residues. J gave up 2 bases and V 3 bases, and 6 bases lay outside the gene matches. The CDR3 loop reads CASSIRQGIGNQPQHF. As DNA, the CDR3 is TGTGCCAGTAGTATTCGACAGGGGATCGGCAATCAGCCCCAGCATTTT. Combining the CDR3 with reference TRBV19 and TRBJ1-5 gives the whole variable domain DGGITQSPKYLFRKEGQNVTLSCEQNLNHDAMYWYRQDPGQGLRLIYYSQIVNDFQKGDIAEGYSVSREKKESFPLTVTSAQKNPTAFYLCASSIRQGIGNQPQHFGDGTRLSIL.

The chain uses TRBV7-6 and TRBJ2-1; 8 bases match TRBD2. This CDR3 is built from 16 residues. Germline lookup yields CDR1 SGHVS and CDR2 FNYEAQ. The V gene end was trimmed by 6 bases and the J gene end by 4 bases; junction bases not matched to a gene: 11. The DNA of the CDR3 is TGTGCCAGCAGTCCAAAGAGCGGGGGCGAATACAATGAGCAGTTCTTC. Amino acids: CASSPKSGGEYNEQFF.

At least ten counts were recorded for this clonotype. This chain connects TRBV6-5 to TRBJ2-5; D is unclear. Germline CDR1 is MNHEY and CDR2 is SVGAGI. V gave up 5 bases and J gave up 3 bases, with 4 bases separating them. The CDR3 runs 11 residues. Here the CDR3 reads CASSNKETQYF. CDR3 nucleotide sequence: TGTGCCAGCAGTAATAAAGAGACCCAGTACTTC.

This clonotype was seen many times. V gene TRBV2 combines with J gene TRBJ1-1, with D possibly matching TRBD1 (6 bases). This CDR3 is built from 15 residues. Germline CDR1 is SNHLY and CDR2 is FYNNEI. V was pared by 2 bases and J by 4 bases, with 14 bases between. This CDR3 is CASSENRERGTEAFF. CDR3 nucleotides: TGTGCCAGCAGTGAAAACAGGGAAAGAGGCACTGAAGCTTTCTTT.

This chain joins TRBV6-6 and TRBJ1-2, with 8 bases that match TRBD1. This CDR3 is 14 amino acids long. The V gene end was trimmed by 5 bases and the J gene end by 3 bases; junction bases not matched to a gene: 5. Germline CDR1 is MNHNY and CDR2 is SVGAGI (reference sequence). CDR3 protein: CASSIQGEDYGYTF. CDR3 DNA: TGTGCCAGCAGTATACAGGGGGAAGACTATGGCTACACCTTC.

This clonotype was seen many times. The V call is TRBV30, the J call TRBJ1-5; 7 bases are shared with TRBD1. Germline CDR1 is GTSNPN and CDR2 is SVGIG (reference sequence). The trim removed 0 bases at V and 4 bases at J, leaving 6 bases unmatched. This CDR3 region has 15 residues. The CDR3 here is CAWSVAGGSNQPQHF. Here the CDR3 DNA reads TGTGCCTGGAGTGTGGCAGGGGGGAGTAATCAGCCCCAGCATTTT.

DNA of the CDR3: TGCGCCAGCAGCTTCGGGGCCCCCGGGGGACCGGAGGGGAGCTCGGTGCACACAGATACGCAGTATTTT. Translated, it gives CASSFGAPGGPEGSSVHTDTQYF. V usage is TRBV5-1 and J usage is TRBJ2-3, with D possibly matching TRBD2 (6 bases). From germline, CDR1 is SGHRS and CDR2 YFSETQ. Trimming took 2 bases from V and 2 from J, leaving 36 bases between them. This CDR3 is 23 amino acids long.

This clonotype came up many times. V is TRBV29-1 and J is TRBJ2-5, with D unclear. The ends were cut back, 6 bases at V and 4 bases at J, with 6 bases in the middle. CDR3 length: 10 residues. Germline-derived CDR1 and CDR2 are SQVTM and ANQGSEA. For the CDR3, the DNA is TGCAGCGTCCGATCAGAGACCCAGTACTTC. Translating it yields CSVRSETQYF.

This rearrangement joins TRBV20-1 to TRBJ1-3; 7 nucleotides agree with TRBD1. Per germline, CDR1 DFQATT and CDR2 SNEGSKA (reference sequence). Trimming removed 0 bases from V and 3 bases from J; junction bases left unmatched: 5. The CDR3 runs to 15 residues. CDR3 protein: CSARDQRGHGNTIYF. CDR3 nucleotide sequence: TGCAGTGCTAGAGATCAGAGGGGGCATGGAAACACCATATATTTT.

As for this clonotype: An end of the junction differs from the germline gene, which may be a read error. The chain uses TRBV30 and TRBJ2-3; the D gene is possibly TRBD1 (5 bases). Looked up from germline, CDR1 is GTSNPN and CDR2 is SVGIG (reference sequence). The CDR3 sequence is 12 residues long. The DNA of the CDR3 is TGTGCCTGGGCCCAGGCCAGGGATATGCAGTATTTT. It specifies CAWAQARDMQYF. Using reference TRBV30 and TRBJ2-3 for the parts outside the CDR3, the full variable domain is SQTIHQWPATLVQPVGSPLSLECTVEGTSNPNLYWYRQAAGRGLQLLFYSVGIGQISSEVPQNLSASRPQDRQFILSSKKLLLSDSGFYLCAWAQARDMQYFGPGTRLTVL.

The V gene is TRBV5-1, the J gene TRBJ2-3; TRBD1 agrees at 9 bases. V was pared by 0 bases and J by 2 bases, with 4 bases of the junction left unmatched. Germline lookup yields CDR1 SGHRS and CDR2 YFSETQ. CDR3 length: 16 amino acids. Here the CDR3 reads CASSLGDREDTDTQYF. CDR3 sequence (DNA): TGCGCCAGCAGCTTGGGGGACAGGGAAGACACAGATACGCAGTATTTT.

This clonotype has a handful of counts. CDR3 coding DNA: TGCGCCAGCAGCTTTTCGGACTCCCAAGACCCCACAGATACGCAGTATTTT. Protein sequence: CASSFSDSQDPTDTQYF. The genes are TRBV5-1 and TRBJ2-3; D possibly corresponds to TRBD2 (5 bases). Germline-derived CDR1 and CDR2 are SGHRS and YFSETQ. V lost 2 bases, J lost 2 bases, and 18 bases lay in between. This CDR3 comprises 17 residues.

A remark on this clonotype: A single base separates this from a much larger clone, so it may be a read error. This sequence joins TRBV7-9 and TRBJ1-1; possible D gene TRBD1, 5 bases. CDR3 length: 14 amino acids. Germline CDR1 reads SEHNR; CDR2 reads FQNEAQ (reference sequence). The CDR3 loop is CVSSSRQINTEAFF. In DNA form, the CDR3 reads TGTGTCAGCAGCTCCCGACAGATAAACACTGAAGCTTTCTTT.

The sample holds many counts of this clonotype. The chain links TRBV12-5 to TRBJ2-2, with 11 positions matching TRBD1. This CDR3 is built from 17 residues. V lost 0 bases and J lost 5; bases outside the gene matches: 5. The germline V gene has CDR1 LGHNT and CDR2 FRNRAP. The CDR3 nucleotides read TGTGCTAGTGGTTTGGTACTAGGGACAGGGGGAACCGGGGAGCTGTTTTTT. Encoded protein: CASGLVLGTGGTGELFF.

This clonotype was observed many times. The rearrangement joins TRBV10-1 to TRBJ2-3, with TRBD2 matching over 11 bases. The CDR3 length is 17 residues. CDR1 is WNHNN, CDR2 SYGVQD, per germline (reference sequence). Germline trimming cut 2 bases from V and 4 bases from J; bases unmatched to any gene: 8. CDR3 in amino acids: CASSEILAGGGPDTQYF. The DNA for the CDR3 is TGCGCCAGCAGTGAGATCCTAGCGGGGGGTGGTCCAGATACGCAGTATTTT.

This clonotype was seen at least ten times. The rearrangement uses TRBV23-1 and TRBJ2-7; D may be TRBD1 (6 bases). TRBV23-1 falls under the ORF class, with uncertain function. V lost 2 bases, J lost 3 bases, and 14 bases lay in between. The CDR3 extends over 15 amino acids. The CDR3 DNA is TGCGCCAGCAGTCAAAACAGGGTTTGTTGCTACGAGCAGTACTTC. Translation: CASSQNRVCCYEQYF.

This clonotype turned up a few times. V gene TRBV30 combines with J gene TRBJ2-3; D not certain. This CDR3 is built from 13 residues. The germline CDR1 and CDR2 sequences are GTSNPN and SVGIG (reference sequence). The germline V and J ends were trimmed by 4 bases and 4 bases, with 12 bases remaining between them. CDR3 bases: TGTGCCTGGAAGCCTTTGAGTGCAGATACGCAGTATTTT. Translated, it gives CAWKPLSADTQYF.

This clonotype was seen a few times. This chain's CDR3 is CASSPLGHEQYF. CDR3 in DNA: TGTGCCAGCAGCCCTCTCGGTCACGAGCAGTACTTC. V is TRBV11-2 and J is TRBJ2-7, with D hard to call. V was clipped by 5 bases and J by 5 bases, with 10 bases between them. CDR1 is SGHAT and CDR2 is FQNNGV in the germline V gene. The CDR3 consists of 12 residues.

This clonotype was counted between two and nine times. The V and J genes are TRBV18 and TRBJ2-7; 9 bases agree with TRBD1. CDR1 and CDR2 (germline): KGHSH, LQKENI. The CDR3 length is 15 residues. With 3 bases clipped from V and 5 bases from J, the junction kept 8 bases outside the gene matches. CDR3 nucleotide sequence: TGTGCCAGCTCACCCACAGGGGGCGATACGGACGAGCAGTACTTC. As protein: CASSPTGGDTDEQYF.